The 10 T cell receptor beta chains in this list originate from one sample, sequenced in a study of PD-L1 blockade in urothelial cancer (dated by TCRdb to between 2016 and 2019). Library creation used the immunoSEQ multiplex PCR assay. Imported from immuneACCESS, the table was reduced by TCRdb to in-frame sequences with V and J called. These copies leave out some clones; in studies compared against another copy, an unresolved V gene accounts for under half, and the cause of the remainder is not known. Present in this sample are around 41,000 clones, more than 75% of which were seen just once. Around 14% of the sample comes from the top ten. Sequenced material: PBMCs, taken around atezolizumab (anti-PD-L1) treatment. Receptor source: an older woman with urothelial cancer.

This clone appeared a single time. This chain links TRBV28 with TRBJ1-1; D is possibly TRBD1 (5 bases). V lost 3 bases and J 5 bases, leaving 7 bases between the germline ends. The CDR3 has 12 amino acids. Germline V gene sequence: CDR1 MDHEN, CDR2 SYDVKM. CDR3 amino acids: CASSFGGTEAFF. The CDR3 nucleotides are TGTGCCAGCAGTTTTGGGGGGACTGAAGCTTTCTTT.

The CDR3 spells CASSQVPTGGHEQYF. CDR3 coding DNA: TGCGCCAGCAGCCAAGTGCCTACAGGGGGCCACGAGCAGTACTTC. The genes are TRBV4-3 and TRBJ2-7; 9 bases are shared with TRBD1. The CDR3 has 15 residues. V shed 1 base and J 5 bases; nucleotides not matched to a gene: 6. Per germline, CDR1 LGHNA and CDR2 YSLEER.

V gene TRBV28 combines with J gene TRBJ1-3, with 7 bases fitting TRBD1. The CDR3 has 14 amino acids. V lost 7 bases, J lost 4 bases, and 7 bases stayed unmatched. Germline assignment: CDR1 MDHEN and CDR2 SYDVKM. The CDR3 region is CASTQTGVGNTIYF. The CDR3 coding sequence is TGTGCCAGCACCCAAACAGGGGTCGGAAACACCATATATTTT.

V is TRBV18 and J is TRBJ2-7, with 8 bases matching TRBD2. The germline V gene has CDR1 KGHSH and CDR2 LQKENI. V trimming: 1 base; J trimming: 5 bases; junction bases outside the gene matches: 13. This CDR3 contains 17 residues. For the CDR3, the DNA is TGTGCCAGCTCACCACGCCAAGCGGGAGTTGTAGTTGACGAGCAGTACTTC. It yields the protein CASSPRQAGVVVDEQYF.

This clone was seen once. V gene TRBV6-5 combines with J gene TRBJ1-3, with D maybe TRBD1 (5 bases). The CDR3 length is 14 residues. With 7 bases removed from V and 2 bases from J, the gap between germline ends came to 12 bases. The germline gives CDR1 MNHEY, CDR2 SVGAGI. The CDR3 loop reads CASKPGGAGNTIYF. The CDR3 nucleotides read TGTGCCAGCAAACCGGGGGGAGCTGGAAACACCATATATTTT.

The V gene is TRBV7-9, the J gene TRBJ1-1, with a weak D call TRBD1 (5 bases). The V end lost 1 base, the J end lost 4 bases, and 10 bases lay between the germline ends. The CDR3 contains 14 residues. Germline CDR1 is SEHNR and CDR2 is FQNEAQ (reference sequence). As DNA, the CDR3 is TGTGCCAGCAGCTTAGTCGGTGGGGCCACTGAAGCTTTCTTT. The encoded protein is CASSLVGGATEAFF.

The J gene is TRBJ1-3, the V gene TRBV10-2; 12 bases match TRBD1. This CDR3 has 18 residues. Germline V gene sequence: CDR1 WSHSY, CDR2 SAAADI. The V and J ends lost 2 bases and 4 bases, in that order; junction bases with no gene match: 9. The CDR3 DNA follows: TGCGCCAGCAGTGAGACTACCGGGACAGGGGGCTTCGGAAACACCATATATTTT. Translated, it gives CASSETTGTGGFGNTIYF.

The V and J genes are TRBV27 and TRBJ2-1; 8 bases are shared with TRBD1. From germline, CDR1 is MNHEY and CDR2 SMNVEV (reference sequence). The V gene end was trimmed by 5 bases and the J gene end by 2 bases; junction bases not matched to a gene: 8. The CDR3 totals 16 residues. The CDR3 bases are TGTGCCAGCAGTCACTGGACAGGGTATCCCTACAATGAGCAGTTCTTC. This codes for CASSHWTGYPYNEQFF.

CDR3 region: CASSEVGTGSYEQYF. The CDR3 region has the DNA TGTGCCAGCAGTGAAGTCGGGACAGGCTCCTACGAGCAGTACTTC. V and J are TRBV6-1 and TRBJ2-7, with TRBD1 matching over 8 bases. This CDR3 comprises 15 residues. J was trimmed by 0 bases and V by 1 base; bases with no gene match: 2. Germline V lookup: CDR1 MNHNS, CDR2 SASEGT.

CDR3 in amino acids: CASSLSRGDGYTF. CDR3 DNA sequence: TGTGCCAGCAGCTTAAGCAGGGGCGATGGCTACACCTTC. J is TRBJ1-2 and V is TRBV7-3; weak D call: TRBD1 (6 bases). Looked up from germline, CDR1 is SGHTA and CDR2 is FQGTGA. The CDR3 runs 13 residues. Between the trimmed V and J ends, which lost 1 base and 6 bases, there was a span of 9 bases.